This T cell receptor beta chain was sequenced during a study of cytomegalovirus exposure and HLA in healthy donors. General observations from the study: Later, an analysis showed that TCR beta chains associated with HLA were more clonally expanded than others that were equally common. Sequencing likely caused a cluster of highly shared sequence variants. Associated with HLA alleles at 0.05 false discovery rate in a later analysis were 17,000 or so TCR beta sequences.

This clone is a singleton in its sample. Its antigen is as yet unknown. Researchers ran the PCR with 60 Vbeta and 13 Jbeta primers. Produced via immunoSEQ multiplex PCR; TCRdb's table is partial and in-frame only. The sample lists around 49,000 clones, roughly 75% occurring once. What was sequenced was PBMCs. This clonotype was sampled from a man aged 25-40 years in good health and CMV-seropositive.

The CDR3 loop is CASSMQGGEKLFF. The DNA of the CDR3 is TGTGCCAGTAGTATGCAGGGAGGTGAAAAACTGTTTTTT. The V call is TRBV19, the J call TRBJ1-4; D may be TRBD1 (5 bases). This CDR3 contains 13 residues. From germline, CDR1 is LNHDA and CDR2 SQIVND (reference sequence). Trimming shortened V by 3 bases and J by 7 bases, and 9 bases separated the two germline ends.